What follows are 22 T cell receptor beta chains derived from one specimen sequenced in a study of response to subunit inactivated influenza vaccine. TCRdb reanalysed the RT-PCR reads using MiXCR and keeps one entry per CDR3 protein. Altogether about 800,000 distinct CDR3 sequences are present, around 20% being singletons, with the ten largest covering roughly 10%. Source: PBMCs from blood, taken about 5 days after vaccination. These receptors originate from a man aged 45-65 years who received an inactivated influenza vaccine.

The sample holds many counts of this clonotype. V gene TRBV12-3 or TRBV12-4 combines with J gene TRBJ2-3, with TRBD1 matching 10 bases. This CDR3 is built from 15 residues. J was trimmed by 4 bases and V by 2 bases; bases with no gene match: 3. The CDR3 sequence is CASSLKTGGADTQYF. In DNA form, the CDR3 reads TGTGCCAGCAGTTTAAAGACAGGGGGCGCAGATACGCAGTATTTT.

The table lists this clonotype with a few counts. This chain joins TRBV20-1 and TRBJ1-6; tentative D call: TRBD1 (5 bases). V was clipped by 5 bases and J by 5 bases, with 13 bases between them. This CDR3 is 14 amino acids long. Germline CDR1 DFQATT, CDR2 SNEGSKA (reference sequence). Here the CDR3 reads CSADQGSDNSPLHF. DNA of the CDR3: TGCAGTGCTGATCAGGGAAGCGATAATTCACCCCTCCACTTT.

This clonotype was detected only a few times. The J gene is TRBJ2-1, the V gene TRBV5-1; TRBD2 aligns across 14 bases. The CDR3 is 15 residues long. In germline, CDR1 is SGHRS, CDR2 YFSETQ. V was pared by 4 bases and J by 13 bases, with 10 bases of the junction left unmatched. DNA of the CDR3: TGCGCCAGCAGCCTCGGGGGACTAGCGGGAGTAGGTCAGTTCTTC. This sequence encodes CASSLGGLAGVGQFF.

The V call is TRBV20-1, the J call TRBJ2-3, with a weak D call TRBD2 (6 bases). Germline V CDR1 and CDR2: DFQATT, SNEGSKA (reference sequence). This CDR3 contains 13 residues. The ends were cut back, 5 bases at V and 2 bases at J, with 11 bases in the middle. CDR3 bases: TGCAGTGCTCGGGACTCTGCCACAGATACGCAGTATTTT. This sequence encodes CSARDSATDTQYF.

This clonotype has only a few counts. V gene TRBV29-1 combines with J gene TRBJ2-3; TRBD1 aligns across 8 bases. CDR3 length equals 13 residues. V was pared by 4 bases and J by 5 bases, with 5 bases of the junction left unmatched. Germline CDR1 and CDR2: SQVTM and ANQGSEA. The CDR3 is CSVARGRGDTQYF. The CDR3 nucleotides are TGCAGCGTTGCCAGGGGGCGGGGAGATACGCAGTATTTT.

V gene TRBV7-9 combines with J gene TRBJ2-3; TRBD2 matches at 12 bases. The V and J ends lost 4 bases and 4 bases, in that order; junction bases with no gene match: 6. This CDR3 has 16 residues. The V gene's germline CDR1 is SEHNR and CDR2 FQNEAQ (reference sequence). This CDR3 is CASSSGLAGRADTQYF. The CDR3 nucleotides read TGTGCCAGCAGCTCTGGACTAGCGGGACGGGCAGATACGCAGTATTTT.

This clonotype showed up just a few times. This sequence joins TRBV7-2 and TRBJ2-1; 7 bases fit TRBD1. This CDR3 has 17 residues. Trimming removed 3 bases from V and 0 bases from J; junction bases left unmatched: 8. Germline-derived CDR1 and CDR2 are SGHTA and FQGNSA. In DNA form, the CDR3 reads TGTGCCAGCAGCTTCACCGGGACAGCAAGCTCCTACAATGAGCAGTTCTTC. Its protein is CASSFTGTASSYNEQFF.

This chain connects TRBV12-3 or TRBV12-4 to TRBJ2-5; no definite D call. V was pared by 5 bases and J by 7 bases, with 8 bases between. The CDR3 covers 11 residues. The CDR3 DNA reads as TGTGCCAGCAGTGGGCTAGGGACCCAGTACTTC. Its translation: CASSGLGTQYF.

The chain is built from TRBV5-1 and TRBJ2-1; D might be TRBD2 (6 bases). CDR1 SGHRS and CDR2 YFSETQ come from the germline V gene. The CDR3 covers 15 residues. The V gene lost 5 bases and the J gene lost 5 bases, with 17 bases spanning the gap. The CDR3 spells CASRQGASVNNEQFF. CDR3 DNA: TGCGCCAGCAGACAAGGGGCTAGCGTCAACAATGAGCAGTTCTTC.

This chain uses TRBV6-1 with TRBJ2-7; 8 positions agree with TRBD1. Germline V CDR1 and CDR2: MNHNS, SASEGT. V gave up 6 bases and J gave up 5 bases; unmatched junction bases: 15. There are 16 residues in the CDR3. The CDR3 region has the DNA TGTGCCAGCAGCCAAGGGGTGGGCAGGGGGCAGGACGAGCAGTACTTC. Its protein product is CASSQGVGRGQDEQYF.

This clonotype was counted between two and nine times. The chain employs TRBV20-1 and TRBJ2-2; TRBD1 matches at 7 bases. Germline loops: CDR1 DFQATT, CDR2 SNEGSKA (reference sequence). CDR3 length: 14 residues. With V trimmed by 3 bases and J by 1 base, 2 bases remained unmatched. This chain's CDR3 is CSASWTGNTGELFF. The CDR3 DNA sequence: TGCAGTGCTAGTTGGACAGGGAACACCGGGGAGCTGTTTTTT.

This sequence joins TRBV10-3 and TRBJ2-2; D uncertain. Per germline, CDR1 ENHRY and CDR2 SYGVKD. V shed 4 bases and J shed 5 bases, with 8 bases lying between them. There are 13 residues in the CDR3. CDR3 sequence reads: CAISVDGTGELFF. CDR3 in DNA: TGTGCCATCAGTGTTGACGGGACCGGGGAGCTGTTTTTT.

The chain links TRBV7-9 to TRBJ2-5, with TRBD1 identical over 7 bases. CDR1 is SEHNR and CDR2 is FQNEAQ in the germline V gene (reference sequence). The CDR3 is made up of 16 amino acids. After removal of 4 bases from V and 0 bases from J, the junction contained 8 bases not matched to a gene. CDR3 DNA: TGTGCCAGCAGCTCTACTACCGGGACAGACCAAGAGACCCAGTACTTC. Its protein is CASSSTTGTDQETQYF.

This clonotype was seen more than once but under ten times. The CDR3 reads CASSQDISSSGHNEQFF. In nucleotides, the CDR3 is TGCGCCAGCAGCCAAGATATTTCGTCTAGCGGACACAATGAGCAGTTCTTC. The V call is TRBV4-3, the J call TRBJ2-1; 7 positions agree with TRBD2. The germline CDR1 and CDR2 sequences are LGHNA and YSLEER. CDR3 size: 17 residues. The V and J ends lost 0 bases and 5 bases, in that order; junction bases with no gene match: 10.

Only a few counts were recorded for this clonotype. V and J are TRBV10-3 and TRBJ1-5; D ambiguous. The germline V and J ends were trimmed by 0 bases and 3 bases, with 15 bases remaining between them. CDR3 size: 17 residues. Germline CDR1 is ENHRY and CDR2 is SYGVKD. The CDR3 protein is CAISESTYSRFNQPQHF. As DNA, the CDR3 is TGTGCCATCAGTGAGTCGACCTACAGTCGATTCAATCAGCCCCAGCATTTT.

This rearrangement joins TRBV9 to TRBJ2-3; no firm D call. The CDR3 is 15 amino acids. CDR1 is SGDLS, CDR2 YYNGEE, per germline. V shed 0 bases and J shed 2 bases, with 10 bases lying between them. CDR3 sequence: CASSVGVRDTDTQYF. The CDR3 nucleotides are TGTGCCAGCAGCGTAGGAGTGCGAGACACAGATACGCAGTATTTT.

A few counts support this clonotype. The V gene is TRBV21-1, the J gene TRBJ2-7; the D segment call TRBD1 is taken from the table without a DNA check. TRBV21-1 is labeled a pseudogene. The CDR3 is 16 residues long. The CDR3 protein is CASRTRGEGLHYEQYF. CDR3 DNA: TGTGCCAGCAGGACCCGGGGGGAAGGACTACACTACGAGCAGTACTTC.

This rearrangement joins TRBV29-1 to TRBJ1-2, with 8 bases fitting TRBD1. The CDR3 contains 13 residues. The germline V gene encodes CDR1 SQVTM and CDR2 ANQGSEA. The V gene end was trimmed by 7 bases and the J gene end by 2 bases; junction bases not matched to a gene: 6. The CDR3 here is CSAGGQENYGYTF. CDR3 bases: TGCAGCGCTGGGGGACAGGAGAACTATGGCTACACCTTC. Based on the CDR3 plus reference TRBV29-1 and TRBJ1-2, the full variable domain is SAVISQKPSRDICQRGTSLTIQCQVDSQVTMMFWYRQQPGQSLTLIATANQGSEATYESGFVIDKFPISRPNLTFSTLTVSNMSPEDSSIYLCSAGGQENYGYTFGSGTRLTVV.

The chain joins TRBV6-2 or TRBV6-3 to TRBJ1-1; maybe TRBD1 (5 bases). CDR1 and CDR2 (germline): MNHEY, SVGEGT. V was trimmed by 8 bases and J by 1 base, leaving 8 bases between them. The CDR3 is 12 amino acids. CDR3 nucleotides: TGTGCCAGCTATCAGGGGAACACTGAAGCTTTCTTT. Translation: CASYQGNTEAFF.

In its sample, this clonotype was seen many times. The chain uses TRBV5-5 and TRBJ2-2, with TRBD1 matching 8 bases. The V gene's germline CDR1 is SGHKS and CDR2 YYEKEE (reference sequence). V trimming: 6 bases; J trimming: 5 bases; junction bases outside the gene matches: 12. The CDR3 has 16 amino acids. CDR3 in amino acids: CASNRNTGGWTGELFF. CDR3 nucleotide sequence: TGTGCCAGCAACCGAAATACAGGGGGTTGGACCGGGGAGCTGTTTTTT.

The chain couples TRBV7-9 to TRBJ2-1; D unresolved. This CDR3 spans 15 amino acids. V lost 7 bases and J 0 bases, leaving 13 bases between the germline ends. Germline CDR1 SEHNR, CDR2 FQNEAQ (reference sequence). The CDR3 loop reads CASTGSVSSYNEQFF. CDR3 DNA: TGTGCCAGCACCGGGTCAGTAAGCTCCTACAATGAGCAGTTCTTC.

The J gene is TRBJ1-2, the V gene TRBV20-1; weak D call: TRBD1 (5 bases). The CDR3 totals 13 residues. Germline assignment: CDR1 DFQATT and CDR2 SNEGSKA (reference sequence). V shed 6 bases and J shed 5 bases, with 16 bases lying between them. The CDR3 DNA reads as TGCAGTGCAATACCAACAGGAGGATATGGCTACACCTTC. This gives the protein CSAIPTGGYGYTF.